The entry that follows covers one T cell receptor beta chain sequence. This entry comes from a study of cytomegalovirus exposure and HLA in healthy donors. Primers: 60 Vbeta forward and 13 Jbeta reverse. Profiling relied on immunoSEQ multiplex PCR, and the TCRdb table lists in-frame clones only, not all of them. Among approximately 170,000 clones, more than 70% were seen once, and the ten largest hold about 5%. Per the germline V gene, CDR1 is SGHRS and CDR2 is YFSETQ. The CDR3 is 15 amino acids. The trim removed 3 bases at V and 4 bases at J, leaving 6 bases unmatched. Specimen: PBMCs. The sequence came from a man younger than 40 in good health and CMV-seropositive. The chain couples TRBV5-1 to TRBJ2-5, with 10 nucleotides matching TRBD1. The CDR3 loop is CASSSSGTGVETQYF. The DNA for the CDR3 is TGCGCCAGCAGCTCCTCCGGGACAGGGGTAGAGACCCAGTACTTC. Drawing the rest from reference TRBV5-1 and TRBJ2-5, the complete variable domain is KAGVTQTPRYLIKTRGQQVTLSCSPISGHRSVSWYQQTPGQGLQFLFEYFSETQRNKGNFPGRFSGRQFSNSRSEMNVSTLELGDSALYLCASSSSGTGVETQYFGPGTRLLVL.